The present TCR beta chain was sequenced within a study of circulating CD8 cells and anti-PD-1 response in melanoma. As for the study in general: Non-responders showed stable or progressive disease; responders showed complete or partial response.

Using approximately 15 ng of total RNA, TCR libraries were made with the QIAseq Immune Repertoire TCR panel. TCRdb processed the reads anew with MiXCR; each CDR3 protein has one entry. The profile covers 510 or so distinct CDR3 sequences, with approximately 9.2% appearing a single time and under 45% taken by the ten largest. Live CD3+CD8+TCRalphabeta+ cells were sorted into four subsets by PD-1 and/or TIGIT. In germline, CDR1 is MGHRA, CDR2 YSYEKL. The trim removed 0 bases at V and 5 bases at J, leaving 10 bases unmatched. CDR3 length: 18 residues. This clonotype qualifies as medium-sized. Its antigen is currently unknown. Findings and caveats of the study: Clonotype sharing was highest between DPOS and TIGIT subsets.

Sequencing was performed on CD8+ T cells from PBMCs, taken at baseline or after one month of anti-PD-1 therapy (not recorded which). This sequence was found in a human donor with melanoma. V is TRBV4-1 and J is TRBJ2-3, with 11 bases fitting TRBD2. DNA for the CDR3: TGCGCCAGCAGCCAAGAGCTTTGGCTAGCGGGGGGCAGAGATACGCAGTATTTT. Its protein is CASSQELWLAGGRDTQYF.